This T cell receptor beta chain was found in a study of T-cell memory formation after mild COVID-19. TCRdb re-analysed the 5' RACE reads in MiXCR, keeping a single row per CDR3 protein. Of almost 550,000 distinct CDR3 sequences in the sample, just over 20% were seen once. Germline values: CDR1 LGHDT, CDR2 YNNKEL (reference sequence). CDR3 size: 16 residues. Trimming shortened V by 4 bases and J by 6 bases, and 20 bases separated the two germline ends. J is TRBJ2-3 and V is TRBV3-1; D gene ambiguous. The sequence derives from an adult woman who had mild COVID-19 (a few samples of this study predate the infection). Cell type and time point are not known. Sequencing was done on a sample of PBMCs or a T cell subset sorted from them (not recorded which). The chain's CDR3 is CASSPWTPTGRDTQYF. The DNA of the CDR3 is TGTGCCAGCAGCCCTTGGACCCCCACTGGGCGTGATACGCAGTATTTT.